A selection of T cell receptor beta chains follows, all from one sample in a study of blood T cells in healthy people across ages. TCRdb ran MiXCR on the 5' RACE reads and lists one entry per CDR3 protein. The profile shows over 1,300,000 distinct CDR3 sequences, approximately 60% of them singletons. The sample taken for sequencing was blood. The source is a man aged 18 to 35 in good health. The CDR3 runs from the conserved cysteine through the conserved F or W. The D gene is left open where the match is weak. Part of the rows lack a size; the others show once, few, many or a class for expanded clones.

DNA | CDR3 | D | V | size | J
TGTGCCAGCAGCTTAGGGCTAGCGCGGCAGTATTTT | CASSLGLARQYF | NA | TRBV7-2 | NA | TRBJ2-3
TGTGCCAGCATTCGAGGCGGTGTGAACACTGAAGCTTTCTTT | CASIRGGVNTEAFF | NA | TRBV6-1 | NA | TRBJ1-1
TGTGCCAGCAGCCCCCAAGATCTAGCGGGAGAGACCCAGTACTTC | CASSPQDLAGETQYF | TRBD2 | TRBV7-8 | once | TRBJ2-5
TGCGCCAGCAAGGTAGCTCAAATCTCTGGGGCCAACGTCCTGACTTTC | CASKVAQISGANVLTF | NA | TRBV5-1 | NA | TRBJ2-6
TGTGCCAGCAGGGGCAGGGCCGGCTCCTACAATGAGCAGTTCTTC | CASRGRAGSYNEQFF | NA | TRBV6-5 | once | TRBJ2-1
TGCAGCGTTGAAGAGGGAACTAACACCTACGAGCAGTACTTC | CSVEEGTNTYEQYF | NA | TRBV29-1 | few | TRBJ2-7
TGTGCCAGCAGCCACCGGGTTCGGAATTCACCCCTCCACTTT | CASSHRVRNSPLHF | NA | TRBV14 | few | TRBJ1-6
TGCAGTGCTAGGACTGACCTTCAAGAGACCCAGTACTTC | CSARTDLQETQYF | NA | TRBV20-1 | NA | TRBJ2-5
TGTGCCAGCACCCTCAAAGGGACTAGCGGGAGATTTGGCACAGATACGCAGTATTTT | CASTLKGTSGRFGTDTQYF | TRBD2 | TRBV6-1 | NA | TRBJ2-3
TGCAGCGTTGAAGGTTTTAGTAGGACTAAGCTCTACGAGCAGTACTTC | CSVEGFSRTKLYEQYF | NA | TRBV29-1 | NA | TRBJ2-7
TGTGCCAGCAGCCGCCTTGAGGGCCTTGAAGCTTTCTTT | CASSRLEGLEAFF | NA | TRBV5-5 | NA | TRBJ1-1
TGTGCCAGCAGCCAAGAAGTGGGGGGGCTTGGTGAGCAGTTCTTC | CASSQEVGGLGEQFF | NA | TRBV3-1 | NA | TRBJ2-1
TGTGCCAGCAGCCCAAAGACAGGGAGCTATGGCTACACCTTC | CASSPKTGSYGYTF | TRBD1 | TRBV7-2 | few | TRBJ1-2
TGTGCCAGCAGCTTTAAGTTCAGACAGGCCTACAATGAGCAGTTCTTC | CASSFKFRQAYNEQFF | NA | TRBV9 | NA | TRBJ2-1
TGTGCCAGTAGTATGAATAAGATACAGGAGCAGTACTTC | CASSMNKIQEQYF | NA | TRBV19 | NA | TRBJ2-7
TGTGCCATCGGGGGGACTAGCGGGATCACAGATACGCAGTATTTT | CAIGGTSGITDTQYF | TRBD2 | TRBV10-3 | NA | TRBJ2-3